This T cell receptor beta chain comes out of a study of T cell responses to AZD1222 COVID-19 vaccine. Regarding the study as a whole: Spike was spanned by vaccine-associated CD4 TCRs, with dominance at 160-218 and 743-854. Nearly half of spike-specific TCRs reportedly target unmutated variant regions. Donor demographics were predominantly white British with a female majority; clonal diversity may be underestimated.

Germline CDR1 reads SGHRS; CDR2 reads YFSETQ. CDR3 length: 13 amino acids. Trimming cost V 4 bases and J 3 bases, with 11 bases left between them. Method: immunoSEQ multiplex PCR; TCRdb's copy keeps in-frame clones and lacks some. This table has 90,000 to 130,000 clones, about 80% appearing once. With respect to this clone: Its antigen is not known.

This sample comprised peripheral blood, obtained on day 0 of AZD1222 vaccination. The origin of this receptor is an adult in good health. The chain employs TRBV5-1 and TRBJ2-7, with TRBD1 as a possible D gene (6 bases). The CDR3: CASSRGTGYEQYF. CDR3 in DNA: TGCGCCAGCAGCAGGGGGACGGGCTACGAGCAGTACTTC.